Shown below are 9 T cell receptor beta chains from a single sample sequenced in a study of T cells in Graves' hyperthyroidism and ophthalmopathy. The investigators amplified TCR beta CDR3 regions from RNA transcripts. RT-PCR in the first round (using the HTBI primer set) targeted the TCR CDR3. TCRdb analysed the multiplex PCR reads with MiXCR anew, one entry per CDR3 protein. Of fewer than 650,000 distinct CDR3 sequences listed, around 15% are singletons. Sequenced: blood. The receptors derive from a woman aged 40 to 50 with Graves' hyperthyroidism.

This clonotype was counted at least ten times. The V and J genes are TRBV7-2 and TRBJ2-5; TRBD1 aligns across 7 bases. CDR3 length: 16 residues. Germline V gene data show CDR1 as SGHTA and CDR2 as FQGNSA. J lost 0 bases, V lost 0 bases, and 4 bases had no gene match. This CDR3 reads CASSLALGGNQETQYF. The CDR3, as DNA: TGTGCCAGCAGCTTAGCGCTAGGGGGCAACCAAGAGACCCAGTACTTC. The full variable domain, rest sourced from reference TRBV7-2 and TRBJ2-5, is GAGVSQSPSNKVTEKGKDVELRCDPISGHTALYWYRQSLGQGLEFLIYFQGNSAPDKSGLPSDRFSAERTGGSVSTLTIQRTQQEDSAVYLCASSLALGGNQETQYFGPGTRLLVL.

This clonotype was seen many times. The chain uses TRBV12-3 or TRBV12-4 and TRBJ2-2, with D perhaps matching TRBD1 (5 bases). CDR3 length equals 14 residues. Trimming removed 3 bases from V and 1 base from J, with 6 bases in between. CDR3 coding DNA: TGTGCCAGCAGTTTTGGACAGAACACCGGGGAGCTGTTTTTT. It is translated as CASSFGQNTGELFF.

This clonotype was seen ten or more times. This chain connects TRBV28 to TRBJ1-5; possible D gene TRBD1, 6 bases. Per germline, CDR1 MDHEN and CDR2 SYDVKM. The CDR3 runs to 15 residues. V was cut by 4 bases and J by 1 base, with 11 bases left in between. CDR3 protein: CASSWDNLSNQPQHF. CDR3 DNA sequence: TGTGCCAGCAGTTGGGACAATTTGAGCAATCAGCCCCAGCATTTT.

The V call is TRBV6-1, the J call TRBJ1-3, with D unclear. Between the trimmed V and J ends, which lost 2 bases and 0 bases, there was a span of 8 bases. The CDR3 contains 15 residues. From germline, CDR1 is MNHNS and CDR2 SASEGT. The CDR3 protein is CASSEPQSSGNTIYF. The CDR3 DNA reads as TGTGCCAGCAGTGAACCCCAGAGCTCTGGAAACACCATATATTTT.

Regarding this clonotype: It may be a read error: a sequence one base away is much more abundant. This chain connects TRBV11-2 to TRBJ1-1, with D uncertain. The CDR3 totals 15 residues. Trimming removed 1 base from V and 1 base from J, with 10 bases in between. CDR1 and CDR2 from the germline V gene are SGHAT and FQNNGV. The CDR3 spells CASSLAGAANTEAFF. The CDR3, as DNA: TGTGCCAGCAGCTTAGCAGGCGCAGCGAACACTGAAGCTTTCTTT. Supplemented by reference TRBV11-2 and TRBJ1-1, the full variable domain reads EAGVAQSPRYKIIEKRQSVAFWCNPISGHATLYWYQQILGQGPKLLIQFQNNGVVDDSQLPKDRFSAERLKGVDSTLKIQPAKLEDSAVYLCASSLAGAANTEAFFGQGTRLTVV.

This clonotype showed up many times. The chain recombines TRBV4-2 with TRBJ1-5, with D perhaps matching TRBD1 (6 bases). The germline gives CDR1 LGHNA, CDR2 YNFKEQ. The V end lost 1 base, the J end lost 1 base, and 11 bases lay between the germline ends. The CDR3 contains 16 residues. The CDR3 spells CASSQAEGDSNQPQHF. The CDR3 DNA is TGTGCCAGCAGCCAAGCCGAGGGGGACAGCAATCAGCCCCAGCATTTT.

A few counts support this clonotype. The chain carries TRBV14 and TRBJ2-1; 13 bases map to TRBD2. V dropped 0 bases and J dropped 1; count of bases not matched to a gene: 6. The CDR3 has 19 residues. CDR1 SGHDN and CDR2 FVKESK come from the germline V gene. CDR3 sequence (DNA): TGTGCCAGCAGCCAAGAAGGGGGGACTAGCGGGGCTTCCTACAATGAGCAGTTCTTC. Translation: CASSQEGGTSGASYNEQFF.

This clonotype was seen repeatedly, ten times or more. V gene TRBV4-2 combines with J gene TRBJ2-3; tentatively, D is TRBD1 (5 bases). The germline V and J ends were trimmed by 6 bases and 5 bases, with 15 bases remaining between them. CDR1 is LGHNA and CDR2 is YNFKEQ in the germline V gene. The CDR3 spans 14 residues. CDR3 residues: CASSYTSGKDTQYF. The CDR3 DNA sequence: TGTGCCAGCAGTTACACCTCAGGGAAAGATACGCAGTATTTT.

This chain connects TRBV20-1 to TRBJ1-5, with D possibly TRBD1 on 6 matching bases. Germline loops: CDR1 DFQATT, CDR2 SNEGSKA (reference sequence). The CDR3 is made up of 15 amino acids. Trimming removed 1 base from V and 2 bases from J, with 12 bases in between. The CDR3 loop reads CSARVPGVGNQPQHF. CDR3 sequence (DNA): TGCAGTGCTAGAGTCCCAGGGGTCGGCAATCAGCCCCAGCATTTT.